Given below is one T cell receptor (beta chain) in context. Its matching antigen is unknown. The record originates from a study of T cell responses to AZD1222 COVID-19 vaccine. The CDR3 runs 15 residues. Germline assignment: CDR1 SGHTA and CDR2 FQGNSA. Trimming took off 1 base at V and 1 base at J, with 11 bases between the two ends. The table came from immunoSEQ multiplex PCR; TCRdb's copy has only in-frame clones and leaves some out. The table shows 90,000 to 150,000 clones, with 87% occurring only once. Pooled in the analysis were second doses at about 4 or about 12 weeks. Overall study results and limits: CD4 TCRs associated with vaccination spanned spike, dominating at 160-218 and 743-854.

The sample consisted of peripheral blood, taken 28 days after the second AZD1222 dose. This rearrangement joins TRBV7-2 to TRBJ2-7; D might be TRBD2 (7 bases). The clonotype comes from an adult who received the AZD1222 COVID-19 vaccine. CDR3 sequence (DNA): TGTGCCAGCAGCTTAGGAGGGGGGGCATCCTACGAGCAGTACTTC. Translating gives CASSLGGGASYEQYF.